One sample yielded the 14 T cell receptor beta chains listed below, sequenced in a study of beta chain features in type 1 diabetes. The whole isolated RNA underwent reverse transcription, so sequencing captured expressed TCRB transcripts. Method: immunoSEQ multiplex PCR; TCRdb's copy keeps in-frame clones and lacks some. Counted here are some 150,000 clones, more than 9% occurring once; the ten biggest clones make up approximately 1.3%. What was sequenced was naive CD4+ T cells from blood. The origin of the receptors is a man aged 18 to 35 in good health.

This clone was observed a handful of times. This chain uses TRBV19 with TRBJ1-2; D gene unclear. CDR1 and CDR2 (germline): LNHDA, SQIVND (reference sequence). The germline V and J ends were trimmed by 7 bases and 4 bases, with 16 bases remaining between them. The CDR3 runs 14 residues. CDR3 nucleotide sequence: TGTGCCAGTACCTACGGGGAGGGTGTCTATGGCTACACCTTC. Translated, it gives CASTYGEGVYGYTF.

Only a few counts were recorded for this clone. The V and J genes are TRBV9 and TRBJ2-3; possible D gene TRBD2, 5 bases. Looked up from germline, CDR1 is SGDLS and CDR2 is YYNGEE. Trimming shortened V by 3 bases and J by 2 bases, and 7 bases separated the two germline ends. The CDR3 spans 13 residues. CDR3 loop: CASSGRTTDTQYF. The CDR3 nucleotides read TGTGCCAGCAGCGGGAGGACCACAGATACGCAGTATTTT. Complete variable domain (other parts from reference TRBV9 and TRBJ2-3): DSGVTQTPKHLITATGQRVTLRCSPRSGDLSVYWYQQSLDQGLQFLIQYYNGEERAKGNILERFSAQQFPDLHSELNLSSLELGDSALYFCASSGRTTDTQYFGPGTRLTVL.

This clone was seen more than once but under ten times. CDR3 region: CASSVTGGAGDTQYF. CDR3 DNA sequence: TGTGCCAGCAGCGTGACGGGGGGGGCGGGAGATACGCAGTATTTT. The gene calls are TRBV9 and TRBJ2-3; 8 bases align to TRBD2. The CDR3 spans 15 residues. Germline-derived CDR1 and CDR2 are SGDLS and YYNGEE. With V trimmed by 2 bases and J by 5 bases, 7 bases remained unmatched.

This clone occurred a few times. This chain uses TRBV6-5 with TRBJ2-6; 8 bases fit TRBD1. With V trimmed by 5 bases and J by 0 bases, 0 bases remained unmatched. The CDR3 is made up of 15 amino acids. Germline CDR1 is MNHEY and CDR2 is SVGAGI. DNA of the CDR3: TGTGCCAGCAGTACAGGGGGCTCTGGGGCCAACGTCCTGACTTTC. As protein: CASSTGGSGANVLTF.

The table lists this clone with many counts. The genes are TRBV7-7 and TRBJ2-5; D unclear. V lost 1 base and J 5 bases, leaving 8 bases between the germline ends. The CDR3 loop spans 13 amino acids. Germline-derived CDR1 and CDR2 are SSHAT and FNYEAQ (reference sequence). The CDR3 DNA sequence: TGTGCCAGCAGCTTAGACGTCAGGGAGACCCAGTACTTC. It is translated as CASSLDVRETQYF.

This clone was recorded a few times. The chain is built from TRBV5-4 and TRBJ2-7, with a weak D call TRBD2 (5 bases). This CDR3 is built from 13 residues. The germline V gene encodes CDR1 SGHNT and CDR2 YYREEE (reference sequence). Trimming cost V 3 bases and J 5 bases, with 12 bases left between them. CDR3 in amino acids: CASSWEIGNEQYF. The CDR3 region has the DNA TGTGCCAGCAGCTGGGAGATAGGCAACGAGCAGTACTTC.

This clone has a handful of counts. The rearrangement links TRBV11-1 to TRBJ2-3, with 10 bases that match TRBD2. The V gene's germline CDR1 is SGHAT and CDR2 FQDESV (reference sequence). The CDR3 covers 16 residues. V shed 3 bases and J 3 bases; nucleotides not matched to a gene: 6. The CDR3 loop is CASSFRTSGVTDTQYF. In DNA form, the CDR3 reads TGTGCCAGCAGCTTCAGGACTAGCGGCGTTACAGATACGCAGTATTTT.

This clone has only a few counts. V usage is TRBV18 and J usage is TRBJ2-7, with 7 nucleotides matching TRBD1. The CDR3 runs 15 residues. With V trimmed by 1 base and J by 5 bases, 8 bases remained unmatched. Germline CDR1 is KGHSH and CDR2 is LQKENI. The CDR3, as DNA: TGTGCCAGCTCACCACGACAGGGTGGCTTCCACGAGCAGTACTTC. Encoded protein: CASSPRQGGFHEQYF. The full variable domain, with the rest looked up from reference TRBV18 and TRBJ2-7, is NAGVMQNPRHLVRRRGQEARLRCSPMKGHSHVYWYRQLPEEGLKFMVYLQKENIIDESGMPKERFSAEFPKEGPSILRIQQVVRGDSAAYFCASSPRQGGFHEQYFGPGTRLTVT.

The genes are TRBV4-3 and TRBJ2-2, with TRBD1 matching over 7 bases. This CDR3 contains 16 residues. The germline CDR1 and CDR2 sequences are LGHNA and YSLEER. The junction had 6 bases not matched to a gene; V was cut back by 0 bases and J by 5 bases. Written as DNA, the CDR3 is TGCGCCAGCAGCCAAGATCCTGGCAGGGGGACCGGGGAGCTGTTTTTT. Its translation is CASSQDPGRGTGELFF.

The rearrangement joins TRBV5-1 to TRBJ1-1; D is ambiguous. The CDR3 runs to 14 residues. Trimming pared 4 bases from V and 0 bases from J, leaving 10 bases between. Germline CDR1 SGHRS, CDR2 YFSETQ. CDR3 coding DNA: TGCGCCAGCAGCACGGGAGGGTTGAACACTGAAGCTTTCTTT. This encodes CASSTGGLNTEAFF. Based on the CDR3 plus reference TRBV5-1 and TRBJ1-1, the full variable domain is KAGVTQTPRYLIKTRGQQVTLSCSPISGHRSVSWYQQTPGQGLQFLFEYFSETQRNKGNFPGRFSGRQFSNSRSEMNVSTLELGDSALYLCASSTGGLNTEAFFGQGTRLTVV.

CDR3 protein: CASSARTSGGDTQYF. As DNA, the CDR3 is TGTGCCAGCAGCGCAAGGACTAGCGGGGGCGATACGCAGTATTTT. This chain joins TRBV7-6 and TRBJ2-3; 13 positions agree with TRBD2. V lost 5 bases to trimming and J lost 6 bases; unmatched junction nucleotides: 5. CDR3 length equals 15 residues. Looked up from germline, CDR1 is SGHVS and CDR2 is FNYEAQ.

The chain is built from TRBV7-2 and TRBJ2-2, with 7 bases matching TRBD1. This CDR3 is built from 15 residues. CDR1 and CDR2 (germline): SGHTA, FQGNSA. V shed 1 base, J shed 6 bases, and the junction held 5 bases outside the gene matches. This CDR3 is CASSLVTGAAGELFF. CDR3 nucleotides: TGTGCCAGCAGCTTAGTAACAGGGGCGGCCGGGGAGCTGTTTTTT.

This clone was seen more than once but under ten times. This chain joins TRBV23-1 and TRBJ2-2; D is possibly TRBD2 (6 bases). TRBV23-1 is an open reading frame, and its role is uncertain. The CDR3 has 20 amino acids. V lost 4 bases, J lost 4 bases, and 28 bases lay in between. The CDR3 region has the DNA TGCGCCAGCAGTCTTTTTACTCCCGCGGGGCAAAAGGATGGCACCGGGGAGCTGTTTTTT. This encodes CASSLFTPAGQKDGTGELFF.

This clone was detected a few times. The chain carries TRBV30 and TRBJ1-3; 8 positions agree with TRBD1. Germline V CDR1 and CDR2: GTSNPN, SVGIG (reference sequence). This CDR3 contains 17 residues. V gave up 4 bases and J gave up 0 bases; unmatched junction bases: 11. The CDR3 reads CAWNRRDRISSGNTIYF. The DNA for the CDR3 is TGTGCCTGGAACCGCCGGGACAGGATCAGCTCTGGAAACACCATATATTTT.